This T cell receptor (beta chain) was recorded in a study of STAT5B mutations in CD4+ large granular lymphocyte leukemia. Study-level information: When available, cryopreserved cells underwent CD8+ depletion before CD4+ selection. Whole-study results and caveats: TRBV06-family usage was enriched in top patient clones (8/27) versus controls (2/35).

The trim removed 3 bases at V and 13 bases at J, leaving 17 bases unmatched. The germline gives CDR1 SGDLS, CDR2 YYNGEE. This CDR3 has 16 amino acids. Sequencing used immunoSEQ multiplex PCR; TCRdb keeps in-frame clones, though not all of them. Counted here are around 10,000 clones, around 83% occurring once; the ten biggest clones make up about 64%. Note on this clone: The target antigen is unknown.

This receptor was taken from a man aged 55 to 70 with CD4+ T-cell large granular lymphocyte leukemia. V and J are TRBV9 and TRBJ2-3, with TRBD1 matching 10 bases. Sequenced input: PBMCs. The CDR3 loop reads CASSARQGASSGGKYF. The CDR3 bases are TGTGCCAGCAGCGCCAGACAGGGGGCGTCCAGCGGGGGCAAGTATTTT.